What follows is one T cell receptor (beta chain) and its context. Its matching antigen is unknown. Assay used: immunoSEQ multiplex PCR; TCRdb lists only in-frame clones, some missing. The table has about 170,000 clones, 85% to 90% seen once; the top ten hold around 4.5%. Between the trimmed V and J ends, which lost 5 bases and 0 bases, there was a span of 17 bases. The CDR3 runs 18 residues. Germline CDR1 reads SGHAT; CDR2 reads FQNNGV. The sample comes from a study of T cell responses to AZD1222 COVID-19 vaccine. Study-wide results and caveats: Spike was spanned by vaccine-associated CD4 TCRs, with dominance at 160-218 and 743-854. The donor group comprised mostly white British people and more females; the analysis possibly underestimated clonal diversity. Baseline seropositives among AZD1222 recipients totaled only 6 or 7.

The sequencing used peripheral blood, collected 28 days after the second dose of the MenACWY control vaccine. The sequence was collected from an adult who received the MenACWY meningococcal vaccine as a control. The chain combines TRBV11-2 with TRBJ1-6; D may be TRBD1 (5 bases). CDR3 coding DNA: TGTGCCAGCAGCCTTCCTAATCCAGGGAGCTCCTATAATTCACCCCTCCACTTT. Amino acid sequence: CASSLPNPGSSYNSPLHF.